The TCR beta chain under discussion was sequenced for a study of T cells in Graves' hyperthyroidism and ophthalmopathy (dated by TCRdb to the late 2010s). As for the study more broadly: Peripheral blood was collected at initial diagnosis, before any treatment. After sampling, hyperthyroidism patients received methimazole starting at 30 mg daily, and ophthalmopathy patients received high-dose intravenous methylprednisolone. The 100 or so discovery patients were randomly split 7:3 into training and test sets. A discovery cohort of about 95 patients, fewer than 50 with Graves' ophthalmopathy and approximately 55 with stable Graves' hyperthyroidism, was used to find distinguishing TCR V-J signatures. In addition, the study compared T-cell repertoires in thyroid tissue and in blood from a handful of Graves' hyperthyroidism patients. The paper describes TCR Vbeta CDR3 sequencing of roughly 130 peripheral blood samples, made up of roughly 45 ophthalmopathy patients, over 70 hyperthyroidism patients and some 17 progressor patients. Prospective prediction of ophthalmopathy was tested in an independent validation cohort consisting of some 20 hyperthyroidism patients and approximately 16 patients who later progressed to ophthalmopathy. Overall study outcomes, separate from this receptor: In cross-validation, a model built on a 13 V-J signature told ophthalmopathy apart from stable hyperthyroidism with under 90% sensitivity and about 81% specificity, and in testing the same model reached 80%/75%. Blood samples also contained most of the expanded thyroid clonotypes (frequency above 0.001), which suggests that blood repertoires may reflect thyroid immune responses. During validation, the model predicted progression to ophthalmopathy a median of about 5.9 months ahead of onset, with more than 60% sensitivity and around 72% specificity. Sample size was not statistically predetermined, and blinding of investigators to group allocation was not performed.

Many counts were recorded for this clonotype. Which antigen it targets is not known. Per-nucleotide qualities are absent, and no much larger clonotype sits a single base away. Stable Graves' hyperthyroidism was defined as the absence of progression to ophthalmopathy over 18 months of follow-up. Hyperthyroidism patients were aged 18 to 65 years and newly diagnosed, with disease duration of less than 2 months. Any patient with an uncontrolled infection, another autoimmune disease, pregnancy or lactation was excluded. Diagnoses were established on the basis of clinical symptoms, serum thyroxine and TRAb, thyroid ultrasound, and orbital computed tomography. Ficoll-Paque density gradient centrifugation was used to isolate PBMCs from approximately 10 ml of fresh peripheral blood. Total RNA was extracted using Trizol reagent, and RNA quality was assessed on an Agilent 2100 Bioanalyzer. The CDR3 starts with the cysteine, ends with the phenylalanine, and has 13 residues. The entry retains the CDR3 DNA only, 39 bases that are in frame from base 1. Trimming costs V 7 bases and J 1 base, and their ends lie 10 bases apart. Reading the germline V gene (reference sequence) gives CDR1 PRHDT and CDR2 FYEKMQ.

TCR beta CDR3 regions were amplified from RNA transcripts. A first-round RT-PCR of the TCR CDR3 used the HTBI primer set with the Qiagen OneStep RT-PCR kit. Libraries were constructed in a second round of multiplex PCR, after which size selection and purification were performed. Sequencing of the libraries was done on an Illumina HiSeq2000 using paired-end 100 bp reads. The paper's data handling went like this. SOAPnuke was used to process the raw data, removing reads that contained adapters or uncalled bases, had a mean Phred below 15, or lacked an exact match to the constant primer or identifier. High-quality paired reads were merged with COPE v1.2.5, and unique nucleotide sequences were defined as clonotypes. Clonotypes were aligned to IMGT TRBV, TRBD and TRBJ reference segments using MiTCR v1.1. Analysis was restricted to V-J combinations with a frequency above 0.0001, which covered about 99% of repertoires. A TCS score was defined as the ratio between F50 (clonal expansion) and ExV (chaos), using BLOSUM62-based TCRdist between CDR3 peptides within each V-J. Welch's t-statistics and random forest reduced around 510 V-J features to 13, which were used in a naive Bayes classifier (R e1071). Starting from the raw public reads, TCRdb applied fastp trimming at Q25, assembled clones with MiXCR and retained in-frame beta chains. A single entry per CDR3 protein holds the most common genes and DNA from its merged rows. The V and J calls shown here were made by TCRdb, not taken from the authors' results. This sample gives roughly 630,000 distinct CDR3 sequences in total; approximately 14% of them show up just once. Of the sample, about 7% falls within the top ten clones.

This sequence uses TRBV13 and TRBJ2-5; too little of a D gene remains to name it. Sequencing was performed on blood. This sequence originates from a woman aged 30 to 39 with Graves' hyperthyroidism. Here the CDR3 is given as CASTNYLQETQYF. The DNA sequence follows: TGTGCCAGCACCAACTACCTCCAAGAGACCCAGTACTTC.